This is a list of T cell receptor beta chains from one sample in a study of OX40 agonist ivuxolimab in advanced cancers. Sequencing used immunoSEQ multiplex PCR; TCRdb keeps in-frame clones, though not all of them. The table shows 55,000 to 90,000 clones, with just over 85% occurring only once. Source: CD4+ or CD8+ T cells sorted from blood, taken in a trial of the OX40 agonist ivuxolimab. The receptors shown here come from an adult with an advanced solid tumor such as melanoma, head and neck, liver or kidney cancer. Both conserved end residues are part of each CDR3. The D gene is left open where the match is weak. Clone size is not always given. Where it is, it says once, few, many or a class for expanded clones.

>-|TRBV7-2|TRBD2|15|TRBJ2-7
TGTGCCAGCAGCCGGGGGGGGGACATATCCTACGAGCAGTACTTC
CASSRGGDISYEQYF
>-|TRBV5-5|-|14|TRBJ2-2
TGTGCCAGCAGCTGGACGGCGGGCACCGGGGAGCTGTTTTTT
CASSWTAGTGELFF
>-|TRBV29-1|-|12|TRBJ1-1
TGCAGTATTATGGACGTGGACACTGAAGCTTTCTTT
CSIMDVDTEAFF
>-|TRBV30|-|13|TRBJ1-5
TGTGCCTGGAGTGGAGGCCCCGCTAGGCCCCAGCATTTT
CAWSGGPARPQHF
>-|TRBV7-6|-|14|TRBJ1-4
TGTGCCAGCAGCTTAGGGCCCGCGGGTGAAAAACTGTTTTTT
CASSLGPAGEKLFF
>once|TRBV2|-|14|TRBJ2-4
TGTGCCAGCAGTGAACACTTAGCCAAAAACATTCAGTACTTC
CASSEHLAKNIQYF
>-|TRBV2|-|11|TRBJ2-3
TGTGCCAGCAGCAAGGAAGATACGCAGTATTTT
CASSKEDTQYF
>-|TRBV2|-|12|TRBJ2-7
TGTGCCAGCAGTGCGCGGCCATTCGAGCAGTACTTC
CASSARPFEQYF
>-|TRBV19|-|14|TRBJ1-6
TGTGCCAGTAGTATAAGCAGGGTGAATTCACCCCTCCACTTT
CASSISRVNSPLHF
>-|TRBV21-1|-|16|TRBJ2-1
TGTGCCAGCAGCAAAGGGCTAGCGGGATCCGAGGATGAGCAGTTCTTC
CASSKGLAGSEDEQFF
>-|TRBV9|TRBD1|15|TRBJ2-7
TGTGCCAGCAGTGGATCCGGGACAGGGACTCAAGAGCAGTACTTC
CASSGSGTGTQEQYF
>-|TRBV5-1|TRBD2|16|TRBJ2-1
TGCGCCAGCAGAAAATCAGCGGGAGTCATAGACAATGAGCAGTTCTTC
CASRKSAGVIDNEQFF
>-|TRBV15|TRBD2|17|TRBJ2-5
TGTGCCACCAGCACTAGGACTAGCGGGAGGGCCGGGGAGACCCAGTACTTC
CATSTRTSGRAGETQYF
>-|TRBV10-3|-|14|TRBJ2-7
TGTGCCATCAGTGAGGTATCGGGGGGCCACGAGCAGTACTTC
CAISEVSGGHEQYF
>-|TRBV15|TRBD2|16|TRBJ2-3
TGTGCCACCAGCAGGTCACTAGCGGGAGAAGAAGATACGCAGTATTTT
CATSRSLAGEEDTQYF
>few|TRBV5-6|TRBD1|15|TRBJ2-2
TGTGCCAGCAGCACCGGACAGGGAAGAGCCGGGGAGCTGTTTTTT
CASSTGQGRAGELFF
>-|TRBV29-1|TRBD1|13|TRBJ2-3
TGCAGCGTGGGGGCGGACAGGGAGGATACGCAGTATTTT
CSVGADREDTQYF
>-|TRBV5-1|TRBD1|13|TRBJ2-7
TGCGCCAGCAGCACTGACAGGGCAAACGAGCAGTACTTC
CASSTDRANEQYF
>-|TRBV7-9|TRBD2|17|TRBJ2-2
TGTGCCAGCAGTGGTCCTCGCGGACTAGCGGACACCGGGGAGCTGTTTTTT
CASSGPRGLADTGELFF
>-|TRBV2|-|11|TRBJ2-7
TGTGCCAGCAGAAATCTCTACGAGCAGTACTTC
CASRNLYEQYF
>-|TRBV29-1|TRBD1|15|TRBJ1-1
TGCAGCGCTACTGGCGGGGGACAGGGGAGGTCTGAAGCTTTCTTT
CSATGGGQGRSEAFF
>-|TRBV28|-|13|TRBJ1-4
TGTGCCAGCAGGGTGTCAACTAATGAAAAACTGTTTTTT
CASRVSTNEKLFF
>-|TRBV5-6|-|13|TRBJ1-5
TGTGCCAGCAGCTTTACGGAGTCAGGGCCCCAGCATTTT
CASSFTESGPQHF
>-|TRBV18|-|12|TRBJ2-7
TGTGCCAGCTCACCCGGTGGGGACGAGCAGTACTTC
CASSPGGDEQYF
>-|TRBV6-1|-|12|TRBJ2-5
TGTGCCAGCGCACTCAATGAAGAGACCCAGTACTTC
CASALNEETQYF
>few|TRBV15|-|13|TRBJ1-2
TGTGCCACCAGCAGGGACAGAAACTATGGCTACACCTTC
CATSRDRNYGYTF
>-|TRBV2|-|16|TRBJ2-6
TGTGCCAGCAGTTGGCAGGGGCGCTCTGGGGCCAACGTCCTGACTTTC
CASSWQGRSGANVLTF
>-|TRBV21-1|-|19|TRBJ2-7
TGTGCCAGCACCGATGATCCTCCGGGACAGCGATTGTTCTCCTACGAGCAGTACTTC
CASTDDPPGQRLFSYEQYF
>-|TRBV6-5|-|13|TRBJ1-2
TGTGCCAGCATGCCCGGGGGCGGTCTCGGCTACACCTTC
CASMPGGGLGYTF
>-|TRBV5-1|-|13|TRBJ1-1
TGCGCCAGCAGCACCGGGGAAGGAACTGAAGCTTTCTTT
CASSTGEGTEAFF
>-|TRBV11-1|TRBD2|15|TRBJ2-4
TGTGCCAGTTCCGAAGGACTAGCGGACAAAAACATTCAGTACTTC
CASSEGLADKNIQYF
>-|TRBV12-5|-|13|TRBJ2-7
TGTGCTAGTGGTTTGGAAGGGGGATACGAGCAGTACTTC
CASGLEGGYEQYF
>-|TRBV6-6|TRBD1|14|TRBJ1-1
TGTGCCAGCAGATCGACAGGGACTATCACTGAAGCTTTCTTT
CASRSTGTITEAFF
>-|TRBV2|-|13|TRBJ1-1
TGTGCCAGCAGTCTCTTGGAGAACACTGAAGCTTTCTTT
CASSLLENTEAFF
>-|TRBV4-1|TRBD1|17|TRBJ1-2
TGCGCCAGCAGCCACGGCCTTTTGGACAGGGGGCGCTTAGGCTACACCTTC
CASSHGLLDRGRLGYTF
>-|TRBV19|-|15|TRBJ2-1
TGTGCCAGTAGTATCCGAGGTCGGTCCTACAATGAGCAGTTCTTC
CASSIRGRSYNEQFF
>-|TRBV28|TRBD2|16|TRBJ2-5
TGTGCCAGCAGTCCGAGGACTAGCGGGAGAAGGGAGACCCAGTACTTC
CASSPRTSGRRETQYF
>-|TRBV7-9|-|14|TRBJ1-1
TGTGCCAGCAGCGAGCGGACGGATAACACTGAAGCTTTCTTT
CASSERTDNTEAFF
>few|TRBV19|-|14|TRBJ1-4
TGTGCCAGTACCCCCGCAGGGTTAGAGAATGGACTGTTTTTT
CASTPAGLENGLFF
>-|TRBV11-3|-|17|TRBJ2-6
TGTGCCAGCAGCCCGCGAATCGGGACAACTGGGGCCAACGTCCTGACTTTC
CASSPRIGTTGANVLTF
>-|TRBV7-6|TRBD1|13|TRBJ1-2
TGTGCCAGCAGCGCGGGACAGCACTATGGCTACACCTTC
CASSAGQHYGYTF
>-|TRBV2|-|15|TRBJ2-7
TGTGCCAGCAATGAGCAGGGCGCAAGCTCCTACGAGCAGTACTTC
CASNEQGASSYEQYF
>-|TRBV7-9|-|16|TRBJ1-1
TGTGCCAGCAGCTTAGTCGGGACCCCCATGGACACTGAAGCTTTCTTT
CASSLVGTPMDTEAFF
>-|TRBV19|TRBD1|17|TRBJ1-5
TGTGCCAGTAGTATATCTGGACAGGCCTATAGCAATCAGCCCCAGCATTTT
CASSISGQAYSNQPQHF
>-|TRBV11-2|TRBD2|16|TRBJ2-7
TGTGCCAGCAGCTTAGATATGGCGGGAGGAGTGTACGAGCAGTACTTC
CASSLDMAGGVYEQYF
>-|TRBV30|-|14|TRBJ1-5
TGTGCCTGGAGGGTACGTGGGGGTACGCAGCCCCAGCATTTT
CAWRVRGGTQPQHF
>once|TRBV7-9|-|12|TRBJ1-6
TGTGCCAGCAGCTTAAATAAGGCACCCCTCCACTTT
CASSLNKAPLHF
>-|TRBV2|-|14|TRBJ2-3
TGTGCCAGCACGATCACTAGTTCCGCAGATACGCAGTATTTT
CASTITSSADTQYF
>-|TRBV9|-|14|TRBJ2-3
TGTGCCAGCAGCGAGGACCCGGGAGTAGATACGCAGTATTTT
CASSEDPGVDTQYF
>-|TRBV5-1|-|13|TRBJ1-1
TGCGCCAGCAGCCCTCAATTGAACACTGAAGCTTTCTTT
CASSPQLNTEAFF
>-|TRBV21-1|-|19|TRBJ1-5
TGTGCCAGCAGCACTACCCCGGACAGGGTATCTAGGAGCAATCAGCCCCAGCATTTT
CASSTTPDRVSRSNQPQHF
>-|TRBV28|-|14|TRBJ2-2
TGTGCCAGCATGGGGGGAGGGAACACCGGGGAGCTGTTTTTT
CASMGGGNTGELFF
>-|TRBV5-1|-|14|TRBJ2-5
TGCGCCAGCAGCTTTTCTGGCAACCAAGAGACCCAGTACTTC
CASSFSGNQETQYF
>once|TRBV19|-|14|TRBJ2-7
TGTGCCAGTAGTATGGGGGCAGGTGGCTACGAGCAGTACTTC
CASSMGAGGYEQYF
>-|TRBV28|-|14|TRBJ2-3
TGTGCCAGCAGTTTAACTCCTACTCTGCAGACGCAGTATTTT
CASSLTPTLQTQYF
>-|TRBV7-3|TRBD2|16|TRBJ2-1
TGTGCCAGCAGCTCAAACGCTGCGGGGGGACCGGGTGAGCAGTTCTTC
CASSSNAAGGPGEQFF
>-|TRBV11-3|-|13|TRBJ2-1
TGTGCCAGCAGCTCCGCCGGTAACTATGAGCAGTTCTTC
CASSSAGNYEQFF
>-|TRBV7-8|-|15|TRBJ2-7
TGTGCCAGCAGCCCAAGAGGCCCCATCCGGCCCGAGCAGTACTTC
CASSPRGPIRPEQYF
>-|TRBV6-1|TRBD2|15|TRBJ2-7
TGTGCCAGCAGTGCCGCGGGAGGCCCTCTCTACGAGCAGTACTTC
CASSAAGGPLYEQYF